The clone carrying this TCR beta chain was seen a few times. Antigen unknown. Measured with immunoSEQ multiplex PCR; TCRdb has only the in-frame clones, and not every one. The data contain roughly 220,000 clones, roughly 84% of them singletons. While the first cohort had over 650 subjects, the donors belonged to the separate validation cohort of fewer than 150 subjects. There are 14 residues in the CDR3. Trimming removed 0 bases at V and 4 bases at J, with 7 bases between. Per the germline V gene, CDR1 is LGHNA and CDR2 is YNFKEQ. The sample comes from a study of cytomegalovirus exposure and HLA in healthy donors. Regarding the study as a whole: The CMV antigen specificity of a few CMV-associated chains was confirmed through in vitro analysis. Cytomegalovirus-associated status was assigned to 164 TCR beta chains.

The chain carries TRBV4-2 and TRBJ1-5; D remains unclear. The origin of this receptor is a woman between 25 and 40 years old in good health and CMV-seropositive. The sequenced sample was PBMCs. CDR3 region: CASSQDYGNQPQHF. CDR3 in DNA: TGTGCCAGCAGCCAAGACTACGGTAATCAGCCCCAGCATTTT.